These 27 T cell receptor beta chains were all obtained from the same sample, sequenced in a study of blood T cell repertoires in COVID-19. This table comes from immunoSEQ multiplex PCR, and its TCRdb copy is limited to in-frame clones, with some not included. This table has roughly 220,000 clones, around 84% appearing once. Sequencing input: peripheral blood. These receptors came from a man younger than 40 with active or convalescent COVID-19.

This chain connects TRBV6-2 or TRBV6-3 to TRBJ2-7, with 8 bases aligning to TRBD1. CDR1 MNHEY and CDR2 SVGEGT come from the germline V gene. Unmatched junction bases numbered 4, after V lost 2 bases and J lost 1 base. CDR3 length: 15 residues. Here the CDR3 DNA reads TGTGCCAGCAGTTACGCCACAGGGGGATCCTACGAGCAGTACTTC. Amino acid sequence: CASSYATGGSYEQYF.

The CDR3 protein is CASSPTSGGAFREQFF. In nucleotides, the CDR3 is TGTGCCAGCAGCCCGACTAGCGGGGGGGCCTTTCGGGAGCAGTTCTTC. The chain employs TRBV7-2 and TRBJ2-1; 14 nucleotides line up with TRBD2. The CDR3 runs 16 residues. The germline V gene has CDR1 SGHTA and CDR2 FQGNSA. The V gene end was trimmed by 5 bases and the J gene end by 10 bases; junction bases not matched to a gene: 10. Filled out from reference TRBV7-2 and TRBJ2-1, the complete variable domain reads GAGVSQSPSNKVTEKGKDVELRCDPISGHTALYWYRQSLGQGLEFLIYFQGNSAPDKSGLPSDRFSAERTGGSVSTLTIQRTQQEDSAVYLCASSPTSGGAFREQFFGPGTRLTVL.

CDR3 region: CASSLTQGALHF. DNA of the CDR3: TGTGCCAGCAGCTTAACCCAGGGGGCCCTCCACTTT. The rearrangement uses TRBV7-6 and TRBJ1-6; 7 bases line up with TRBD1. This CDR3 has 12 residues. CDR1 and CDR2 (germline): SGHVS, FNYEAQ. V lost 2 bases to trimming and J lost 14 bases; unmatched junction nucleotides: 3.

On this clone itself: The sample contains more than one DNA sequence encoding this CDR3. The gene calls are TRBV20-1 and TRBJ1-1; D call uncertain. Germline V gene lookup returns CDR1 DFQATT and CDR2 SNEGSKA (reference sequence). CDR3 length: 12 amino acids. V lost 3 bases and J 1 base, leaving 6 bases between the germline ends. The chain's CDR3 is CSASGRNTEAFF. The CDR3 DNA sequence: TGCAGTGCTAGTGGCAGGAACACTGAAGCTTTCTTT.

V gene TRBV4-1 combines with J gene TRBJ1-4, with 8 nucleotides matching TRBD1. The CDR3 runs to 15 residues. The V gene end was trimmed by 3 bases and the J gene end by 6 bases; junction bases not matched to a gene: 6. The germline gives CDR1 MGHRA, CDR2 YSYEKL. In DNA, the CDR3 is TGCGCCAGCAGCCAGCAGGGGGCGAAGGATGAAAAACTGTTTTTT. Amino acid sequence: CASSQQGAKDEKLFF.

V usage is TRBV12-3 or TRBV12-4 and J usage is TRBJ2-1; D may be TRBD2 (6 bases). The CDR3 loop spans 11 amino acids. With 3 bases removed from V and 10 bases from J, the gap between germline ends came to 7 bases. CDR3 sequence (DNA): TGTGCCAGCAGTTTGGCGGGGGAGCAGTTCTTC. Protein sequence: CASSLAGEQFF.

The chain recombines TRBV28 with TRBJ1-5, with 8 nucleotides matching TRBD1. The trim removed 2 bases at V and 5 bases at J, leaving 5 bases unmatched. The CDR3 runs to 15 residues. Germline CDR1 is MDHEN and CDR2 is SYDVKM. The CDR3 bases are TGTGCCAGCAGTTTAGCCGGACAGGGTGATCAGCCCCAGCATTTT. Translated, it gives CASSLAGQGDQPQHF.

This clone has only one observation. The CDR3 sequence is CASSYSGAVEKLFF. The CDR3 nucleotides are TGTGCCAGCAGTTACTCCGGCGCGGTCGAAAAACTGTTTTTT. This sequence joins TRBV6-2 or TRBV6-3 and TRBJ1-4; D call uncertain. Trimming removed 0 bases from V and 8 bases from J, with 10 bases in between. The CDR3 has 14 residues. Germline V gives CDR1 MNHEY, CDR2 SVGEGT.

Notes on this clone: In the same sample, other DNA sequences code for this CDR3. The CDR3 spells CASSLTAGGELFF. Written as DNA, the CDR3 is TGCGCCAGCAGCTTGACTGCCGGCGGGGAGCTGTTTTTT. This chain joins TRBV5-1 and TRBJ2-2; D is uncertain. CDR1 and CDR2 from the germline V gene are SGHRS and YFSETQ. Between the trimmed V and J ends, which lost 1 base and 7 bases, there was a span of 8 bases. The CDR3 runs to 13 residues.

This clone was seen only once. The chain carries TRBV2 and TRBJ1-2, with 7 bases aligning to TRBD1. The germline gives CDR1 SNHLY, CDR2 FYNNEI. Losses at the gene ends were 3 bases for V and 4 bases for J; bases not matched to a gene: 8. This CDR3 region has 15 residues. The CDR3 coding sequence is TGTGCCAGCAGTGATAGCTCCCCAGGGGGCTATGGCTACACCTTC. Amino acids: CASSDSSPGGYGYTF.

V is TRBV5-1 and J is TRBJ1-1; D unclear. CDR3 length: 14 residues. The germline V gene encodes CDR1 SGHRS and CDR2 YFSETQ. V lost 2 bases and J 1 base, leaving 9 bases between the germline ends. The DNA of the CDR3 is TGCGCCAGCAGCTTAGAGGGATCGAACACTGAAGCTTTCTTT. Its translation: CASSLEGSNTEAFF.

The chain joins TRBV4-2 to TRBJ2-1, with TRBD1 identical over 9 bases. CDR1 and CDR2 (germline): LGHNA, YNFKEQ. This CDR3 is built from 17 residues. Trimming cost V 2 bases and J 4 bases; bases outside gene matches: 9. The CDR3 DNA is TGTGCCAGCAGCCAACAAAGGTTGGGACAGGGATACAATGAGCAGTTCTTC. As protein: CASSQQRLGQGYNEQFF.

The V gene is TRBV20-1, the J gene TRBJ1-1; D gene unclear. CDR3 size: 11 residues. Trimming left V 4 bases short and J 7 bases short, with 10 bases between. Germline V CDR1 and CDR2: DFQATT, SNEGSKA (reference sequence). The CDR3 here is CSATYGGEAFF. CDR3 nucleotides: TGCAGTGCTACGTACGGCGGTGAAGCTTTCTTT.

The chain combines TRBV29-1 with TRBJ2-2, with D tentatively TRBD2 (5 bases). There are 15 residues in the CDR3. V lost 7 bases and J lost 0, with 15 bases in between. The germline gives CDR1 SQVTM, CDR2 ANQGSEA. The CDR3 spells CSARSGKSNTGELFF. The CDR3 nucleotides are TGCAGCGCCCGGAGCGGTAAATCGAACACCGGGGAGCTGTTTTTT.

V usage is TRBV5-5 and J usage is TRBJ2-1, with 9 bases fitting TRBD2. Trimming took 4 bases from V and 5 from J; bases not matched to a gene: 7. The CDR3 sequence is 15 residues long. Per germline, CDR1 SGHKS and CDR2 YYEKEE (reference sequence). CDR3 in amino acids: CASSDTSGWNNEQFF. CDR3 coding DNA: TGTGCCAGCAGCGATACTAGCGGGTGGAACAATGAGCAGTTCTTC.

The chain combines TRBV24-1 with TRBJ1-5; D is undetermined. The CDR3 loop spans 17 amino acids. Germline CDR1 reads KGHDR; CDR2 reads SFDVKD. The ends were cut back, 0 bases at V and 2 bases at J, with 13 bases in the middle. The CDR3 sequence: CATSDLKGGLGNQPQHF. CDR3 sequence (DNA): TGTGCCACCAGTGATTTGAAGGGAGGTCTTGGCAATCAGCCCCAGCATTTT.

V gene TRBV7-2 combines with J gene TRBJ2-1; 9 nucleotides agree with TRBD1. Germline V gives CDR1 SGHTA, CDR2 FQGNSA. V dropped 6 bases and J dropped 3; count of bases not matched to a gene: 9. CDR3 length: 16 residues. CDR3: CASSFLPGQGYNEQFF. The CDR3 DNA reads as TGTGCCAGCAGTTTTCTCCCGGGACAGGGCTACAATGAGCAGTTCTTC.

The V call is TRBV7-2, the J call TRBJ1-5; a weak D match, TRBD1 (5 bases). This CDR3 is 15 amino acids long. CDR1 SGHTA and CDR2 FQGNSA come from the germline V gene. V lost 6 bases, J lost 1 base, and 13 bases lay in between. The CDR3 loop is CASSSPGGSNQPQHF. In DNA, the CDR3 is TGTGCCAGCAGTTCCCCGGGGGGGAGCAATCAGCCCCAGCATTTT.

Here the CDR3 reads CASSLSLDTDTQYF. The DNA of the CDR3 is TGTGCCAGCAGTTTGAGTCTAGACACAGATACGCAGTATTTT. This chain uses TRBV27 with TRBJ2-3; D uncertain. Germline loops: CDR1 MNHEY, CDR2 SMNVEV (reference sequence). V lost 3 bases and J 2 bases, leaving 9 bases between the germline ends. The CDR3 runs 14 residues.

The chain combines TRBV11-2 with TRBJ1-4; 7 bases line up with TRBD1. Per germline, CDR1 SGHAT and CDR2 FQNNGV. The CDR3 loop spans 15 amino acids. The V and J ends lost 2 bases and 8 bases, in that order; junction bases with no gene match: 8. The CDR3: CASSLPTGQTEKLFF. The CDR3 nucleotides read TGTGCCAGCAGCTTACCGACAGGGCAAACGGAAAAACTGTTTTTT.

This clone was found a few times. The chain carries TRBV6-1 and TRBJ2-7, with 10 bases lining up with TRBD2. This CDR3 comprises 15 residues. Trimming removed 6 bases from V and 1 base from J; junction bases left unmatched: 6. Per the germline V gene, CDR1 is MNHNS and CDR2 is SASEGT. CDR3 bases: TGTGCCAGCAGAGCCGGACTAGCGGATTCCTACGAGCAGTACTTC. Translated: CASRAGLADSYEQYF.

J is TRBJ2-1 and V is TRBV12-3 or TRBV12-4; D might be TRBD1 (6 bases). Trimming took off 2 bases at V and 12 bases at J, with 11 bases between the two ends. CDR3 length: 12 amino acids. CDR3 residues: CASSLSGQRQFF. In nucleotides, the CDR3 is TGTGCCAGCAGTTTATCCGGACAGCGGCAGTTCTTC.

The CDR3 DNA is TGTGCCAGCTCACCGGCGGCGGTAGGGCCCCAGCATTTT. This translates into CASSPAAVGPQHF. The chain is built from TRBV18 and TRBJ1-5; D is ambiguous. CDR3 length: 13 amino acids. V lost 3 bases and J 9 bases, leaving 12 bases between the germline ends. CDR1 and CDR2 (germline): KGHSH, LQKENI.

Turning to this clone: An end of the junction differs from the germline gene, which may be a read error. The V and J genes are TRBV6-5 and TRBJ1-5, with 8 bases aligning to TRBD1. The CDR3 is 16 amino acids. CDR1 and CDR2 from the germline V gene are MNHEY and SVGAGI. The CDR3 here is CASRYSPRGPNQPQHF. CDR3 nucleotides: TGTGCCAGCAGATACTCCCCCAGGGGGCCGAATCAGCCCCAGCATTTT.

The chain couples TRBV7-9 to TRBJ1-2; no reliable D call. Germline V CDR1 and CDR2: SEHNR, FQNEAQ (reference sequence). This CDR3 has 13 amino acids. Trimming stripped 5 bases from V and 4 bases from J, with 11 bases between. The CDR3 spells CASSPTESYGYTF. The CDR3 DNA follows: TGTGCCAGCAGCCCTACAGAATCCTATGGCTACACCTTC.

The chain employs TRBV6-2 or TRBV6-3 and TRBJ2-1; 7 nucleotides match TRBD2. Trimming cost V 2 bases and J 5 bases; bases outside gene matches: 6. The germline V gene encodes CDR1 MNHEY and CDR2 SVGEGT. The CDR3 consists of 15 residues. The CDR3 loop reads CASSYEGLGNNEQFF. The DNA of the CDR3 is TGTGCCAGCAGTTACGAAGGACTAGGAAACAATGAGCAGTTCTTC.

This chain joins TRBV5-6 and TRBJ2-7; D is perhaps TRBD2 (5 bases). The CDR3 has 14 residues. With 6 bases removed from V and 3 bases from J, the gap between germline ends came to 16 bases. Looked up from germline, CDR1 is SGHDT and CDR2 is YYEEEE. CDR3 in DNA: TGTGCCAGCACCCCCATGAGGGCGAACTACGAGCAGTACTTC. Amino acids: CASTPMRANYEQYF.